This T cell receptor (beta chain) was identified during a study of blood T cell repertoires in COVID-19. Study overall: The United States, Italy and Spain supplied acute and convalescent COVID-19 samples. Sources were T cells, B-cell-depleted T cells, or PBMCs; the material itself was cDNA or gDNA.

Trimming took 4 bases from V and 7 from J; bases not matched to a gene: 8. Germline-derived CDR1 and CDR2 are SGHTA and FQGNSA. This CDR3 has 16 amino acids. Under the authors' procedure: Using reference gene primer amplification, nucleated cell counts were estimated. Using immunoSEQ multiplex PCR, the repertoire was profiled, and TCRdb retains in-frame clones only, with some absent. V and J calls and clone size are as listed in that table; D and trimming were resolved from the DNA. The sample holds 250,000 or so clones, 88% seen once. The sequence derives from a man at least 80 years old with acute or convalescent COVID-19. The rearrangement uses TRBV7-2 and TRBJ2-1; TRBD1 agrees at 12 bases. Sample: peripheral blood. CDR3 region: CASSSSRDRGRNEQFF. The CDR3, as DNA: TGTGCCAGCAGCTCCTCCCGGGACAGGGGGCGGAATGAGCAGTTCTTC.